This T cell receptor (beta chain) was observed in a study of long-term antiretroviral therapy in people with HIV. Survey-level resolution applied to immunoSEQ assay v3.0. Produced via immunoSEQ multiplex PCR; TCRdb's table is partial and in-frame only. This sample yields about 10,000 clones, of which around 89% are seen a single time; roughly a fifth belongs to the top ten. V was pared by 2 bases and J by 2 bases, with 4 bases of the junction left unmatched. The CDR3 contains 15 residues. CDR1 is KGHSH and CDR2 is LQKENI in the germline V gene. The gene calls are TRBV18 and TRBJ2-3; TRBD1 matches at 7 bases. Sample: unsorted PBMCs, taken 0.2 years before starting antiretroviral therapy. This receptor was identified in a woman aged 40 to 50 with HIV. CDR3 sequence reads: CASSPRQGDTDTQYF. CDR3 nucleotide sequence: TGTGCCAGCTCACCAAGGCAGGGGGACACAGATACGCAGTATTTT.